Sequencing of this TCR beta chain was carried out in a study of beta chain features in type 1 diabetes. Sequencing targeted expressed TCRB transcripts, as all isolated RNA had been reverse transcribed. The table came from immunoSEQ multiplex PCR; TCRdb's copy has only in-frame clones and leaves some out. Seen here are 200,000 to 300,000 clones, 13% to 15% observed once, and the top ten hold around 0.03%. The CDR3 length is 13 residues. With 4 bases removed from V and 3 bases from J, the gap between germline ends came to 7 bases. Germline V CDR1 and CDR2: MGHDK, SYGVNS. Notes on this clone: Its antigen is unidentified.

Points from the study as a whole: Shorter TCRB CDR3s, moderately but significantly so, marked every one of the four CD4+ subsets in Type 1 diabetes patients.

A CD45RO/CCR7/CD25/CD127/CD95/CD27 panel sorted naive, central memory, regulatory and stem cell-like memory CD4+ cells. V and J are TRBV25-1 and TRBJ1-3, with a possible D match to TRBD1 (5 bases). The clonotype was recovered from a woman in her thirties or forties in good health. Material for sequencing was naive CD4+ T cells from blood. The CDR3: CASSAGLGNTIYF. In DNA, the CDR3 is TGTGCCAGCAGTGCAGGGCTTGGAAACACCATATATTTT.